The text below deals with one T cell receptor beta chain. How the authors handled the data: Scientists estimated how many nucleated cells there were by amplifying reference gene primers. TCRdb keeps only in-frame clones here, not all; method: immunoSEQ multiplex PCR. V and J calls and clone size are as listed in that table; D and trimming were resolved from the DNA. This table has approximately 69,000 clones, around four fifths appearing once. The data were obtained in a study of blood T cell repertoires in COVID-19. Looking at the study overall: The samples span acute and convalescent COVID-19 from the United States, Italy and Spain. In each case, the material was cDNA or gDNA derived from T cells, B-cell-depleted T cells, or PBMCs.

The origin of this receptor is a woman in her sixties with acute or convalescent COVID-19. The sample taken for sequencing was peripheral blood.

CDR3 protein: CATSDPPRDNEQFF. CDR3 in DNA: TGTGCCACCAGTGATCCCCCCAGGGACAATGAGCAGTTCTTC. The chain is built from TRBV24-1 and TRBJ2-1; the D gene is possibly TRBD1 (5 bases). There are 14 residues in the CDR3. Germline CDR1 is KGHDR and CDR2 is SFDVKD. Trimming removed 3 bases from V and 5 bases from J, with 10 bases in between.